Below, 13 T cell receptor beta chains from the same sample are listed, as sequenced in a study of Graves' ophthalmopathy and Graves' hyperthyroidism. RNA transcripts yielded amplified TCR beta CDR3 regions. HTBI primers primed a first-round RT-PCR, and a second-round multiplex PCR followed. Each CDR3 protein gets one entry after TCRdb re-called the multiplex PCR reads with MiXCR. The repertoire includes tens of thousands of distinct CDR3 sequences, less than 55% of them detected once, and 4.7% sits in the top ten. Sequenced sample: peripheral blood. All receptors come from an adult woman with Graves' ophthalmopathy.

This clonotype has more than one count but fewer than ten. This chain links TRBV7-7 with TRBJ1-3; D remains ambiguous. The CDR3 is made up of 14 amino acids. V was trimmed by 1 base and J by 1 base, leaving 5 bases between them. Germline CDR1 and CDR2: SSHAT and FNYEAQ (reference sequence). CDR3 in amino acids: CASSLGGSGNTIYF. In nucleotides, the CDR3 is TGTGCCAGCAGCTTAGGAGGATCTGGAAACACCATATATTTT.

This clonotype was detected ten times or more. The chain uses TRBV6-5 and TRBJ1-2, with D uncertain. Trimming took 8 bases from V and 4 from J, leaving 17 bases between them. The germline gives CDR1 MNHEY, CDR2 SVGAGI. This CDR3 has 14 residues. CDR3 residues: CASGSGELLYGYTF. The CDR3 coding sequence is TGTGCCAGCGGGTCCGGAGAGTTACTCTATGGCTACACCTTC.

V usage is TRBV7-2 and J usage is TRBJ2-1; 10 nucleotides align to TRBD2. This CDR3 spans 14 amino acids. Germline V CDR1 and CDR2: SGHTA, FQGNSA. Losses at the gene ends were 6 bases for V and 7 bases for J; bases not matched to a gene: 6. CDR3 residues: CASSALAGANEQFF. CDR3 DNA sequence: TGTGCCAGCAGTGCCCTAGCGGGGGCGAATGAGCAGTTCTTC.

The chain carries TRBV29-1 and TRBJ2-5, with TRBD2 matching over 14 bases. The CDR3 has 17 residues. The V segment lost 6 bases and the J segment 4 bases; nucleotides outside the gene matches: 13. Germline loops: CDR1 SQVTM, CDR2 ANQGSEA. CDR3 amino acids: CSVPRTSGRSRRETQYF. CDR3 DNA: TGCAGCGTGCCTCGGACTAGCGGGAGGTCCCGTAGAGAGACCCAGTACTTC. The whole variable domain, filled in from reference TRBV29-1 and TRBJ2-5, reads SAVISQKPSRDICQRGTSLTIQCQVDSQVTMMFWYRQQPGQSLTLIATANQGSEATYESGFVIDKFPISRPNLTFSTLTVSNMSPEDSSIYLCSVPRTSGRSRRETQYFGPGTRLLVL.

Note on this clonotype: Its ends do not fully match the called genes, so a read error is possible. This chain uses TRBV6-4 with TRBJ1-5; weak D call: TRBD1 (5 bases). CDR3 size: 15 residues. The V gene's germline CDR1 is MRHNA and CDR2 SNTAGT. The CDR3 sequence is CASSGGEVDNQPQHF. The CDR3 region has the DNA TGTGCCAGCAGCGGGGGGGAGGTAGACAATCAGCCCCAGCACTTT.

This clonotype counts as medium-sized (0.01 to 0.1%). The chain joins TRBV10-3 to TRBJ2-7; D remains ambiguous. The CDR3 extends over 12 amino acids. Germline CDR1 reads ENHRY; CDR2 reads SYGVKD. The germline V and J ends were trimmed by 2 bases and 5 bases, with 7 bases remaining between them. CDR3 bases: TGTGCCATCAGTGAGCCTAGGGACGAGCAGTACTTC. Translated, it gives CAISEPRDEQYF.

This clonotype was recorded at least ten times. The chain couples TRBV13 to TRBJ2-5, with 9 bases that match TRBD1. The junction had 1 base not matched to a gene; V was cut back by 0 bases and J by 2 bases. This CDR3 contains 15 residues. The germline CDR1 and CDR2 sequences are PRHDT and FYEKMQ (reference sequence). The CDR3 region has the DNA TGTGCCAGCAGCTTAGGTGGGACAGGGCAAGAGACCCAGTACTTC. It yields the protein CASSLGGTGQETQYF.

This clonotype was recorded many times. Possible read error: a much larger clone is one base away. CDR3 protein: CASRLTGTPDSPLHF. For the CDR3, the DNA is TGTGCCAGCAGATTAACCGGGACACCTGATTCACCCCTCCACTTT. This chain joins TRBV5-6 and TRBJ1-6; TRBD1 is a possible D gene (6 bases). In germline, CDR1 is SGHDT, CDR2 YYEEEE. CDR3 length equals 15 residues. V was pared by 5 bases and J by 8 bases, with 17 bases between.

This clonotype was counted many times. The V and J genes are TRBV4-3 and TRBJ1-1; D gene unclear. Germline V gene sequence: CDR1 LGHNA, CDR2 YSLEER. This CDR3 contains 14 residues. Trimming took 0 bases from V and 8 from J, leaving 13 bases between them. The CDR3: CASSQDLGFREAFF. CDR3 in DNA: TGCGCCAGCAGCCAAGATCTGGGCTTCCGAGAAGCTTTCTTT.

This chain joins TRBV20-1 and TRBJ2-7; TRBD2 aligns across 12 bases. This CDR3 contains 12 residues. CDR1 is DFQATT and CDR2 is SNEGSKA in the germline V gene (reference sequence). The V and J ends lost 6 bases and 7 bases, in that order; junction bases with no gene match: 4. CDR3: CSAPGLAGEQYF. In nucleotides, the CDR3 is TGCAGTGCCCCTGGACTAGCGGGAGAGCAGTACTTC.

The genes are TRBV10-1 and TRBJ1-2, with 8 bases lining up with TRBD1. The germline CDR1 and CDR2 sequences are WNHNN and SYGVQD (reference sequence). Trimming at V came to 2 bases and at J to 8 bases, leaving 4 bases not matched to a gene. There are 13 residues in the CDR3. CDR3 region: CASSEDRGGGYTF. In DNA, the CDR3 is TGCGCCAGCAGTGAGGACAGGGGTGGCGGCTACACCTTC.

This clonotype was observed many times. V and J are TRBV7-9 and TRBJ2-3; D is possibly TRBD2 (5 bases). The CDR3 extends over 14 amino acids. V was clipped by 5 bases and J by 2 bases, with 11 bases between them. Germline V gene data show CDR1 as SEHNR and CDR2 as FQNEAQ (reference sequence). CDR3 DNA sequence: TGTGCCAGCAGCCCTACGGACTTCACAGATACGCAGTATTTT. Amino acid sequence: CASSPTDFTDTQYF.

CDR3 bases: TGCGCCAGCAGCTTCGGCAGGGGTAGATACGAGCAGTACTTC. This gives the protein CASSFGRGRYEQYF. The chain joins TRBV5-1 to TRBJ2-7, with a weak D call TRBD1 (6 bases). This CDR3 contains 14 residues. Germline V gene sequence: CDR1 SGHRS, CDR2 YFSETQ. With 2 bases removed from V and 4 bases from J, the gap between germline ends came to 13 bases.